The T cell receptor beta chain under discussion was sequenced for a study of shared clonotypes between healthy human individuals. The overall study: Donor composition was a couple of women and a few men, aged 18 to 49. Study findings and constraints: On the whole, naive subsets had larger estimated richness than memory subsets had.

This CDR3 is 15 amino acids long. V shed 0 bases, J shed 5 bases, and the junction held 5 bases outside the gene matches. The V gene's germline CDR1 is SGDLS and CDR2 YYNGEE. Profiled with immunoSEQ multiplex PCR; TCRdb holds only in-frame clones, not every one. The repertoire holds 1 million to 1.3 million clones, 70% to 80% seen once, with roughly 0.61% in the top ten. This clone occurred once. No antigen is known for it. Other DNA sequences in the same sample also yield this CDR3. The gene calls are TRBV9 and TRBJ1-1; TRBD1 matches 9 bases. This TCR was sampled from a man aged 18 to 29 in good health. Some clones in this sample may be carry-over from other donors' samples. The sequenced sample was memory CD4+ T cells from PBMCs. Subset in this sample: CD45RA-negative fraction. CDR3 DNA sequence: TGTGCCAGCAGCGTAGAGGACAGGGGAGGAACTGAAGCTTTCTTT. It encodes CASSVEDRGGTEAFF.